The source of this T cell receptor (beta chain) is a study of blood T cell repertoires in COVID-19. The method was immunoSEQ multiplex PCR; TCRdb's version includes in-frame clones alone and lacks a portion of them. This sample carries some 130,000 clones, around nine tenths of them seen once, and the ten largest clones take around 10%. As concerns this clone: One end of the junction fails to match germline, which may point to a read error. Other DNA sequences within the sample encode an identical CDR3.

CDR3 size: 15 residues. CDR1 MGHRA and CDR2 YSYEKL come from the germline V gene. The TCR comes from a woman between 65 and 79 years old with COVID-19, enrolled during active disease. Input material: peripheral blood. The chain couples TRBV4-1 to TRBJ2-2; D not certain. The CDR3 nucleotides read TGCGCCAGCAGCCCCCGACACCCGAACACCGGAGAGCTGTTTTTT. The encoded protein is CASSPRHPNTGELFF.